Below, one T cell receptor (beta chain) is given with its context. The antigen is unknown. These data belong to a study of cytomegalovirus exposure and HLA in healthy donors. Study-level findings and limits: Altogether, some 170 TCR beta chains were recorded as cytomegalovirus-associated.

The primer mix had 60 Vbeta and 13 Jbeta primers. Profiled with immunoSEQ multiplex PCR; TCRdb holds only in-frame clones, not every one. The data contain about 160,000 clones, approximately 88% of them singletons. The TCR was taken from a man aged 25-40 years in good health and CMV-seronegative. Sequenced sample: PBMCs.

In DNA form, the CDR3 reads TGCAGCGTTGAAGGAGTGGATACGCAGTATTTT. Protein product: CSVEGVDTQYF. The chain recombines TRBV29-1 with TRBJ2-3; no firm D call. V dropped 1 base and J dropped 6 bases, with 5 bases sitting between them. CDR3 size: 11 residues. Germline assignment: CDR1 SQVTM and CDR2 ANQGSEA.